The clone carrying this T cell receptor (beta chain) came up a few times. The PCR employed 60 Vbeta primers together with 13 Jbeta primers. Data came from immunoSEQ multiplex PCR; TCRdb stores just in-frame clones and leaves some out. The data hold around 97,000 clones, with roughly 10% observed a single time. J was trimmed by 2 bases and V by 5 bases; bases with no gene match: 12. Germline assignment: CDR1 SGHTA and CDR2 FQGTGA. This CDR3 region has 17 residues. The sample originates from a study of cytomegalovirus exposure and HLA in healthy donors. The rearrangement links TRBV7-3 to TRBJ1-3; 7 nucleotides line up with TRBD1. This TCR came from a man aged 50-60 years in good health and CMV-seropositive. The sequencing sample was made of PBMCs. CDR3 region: CASSKSPGQQTGNTIYF. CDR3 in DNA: TGTGCCAGCAGCAAAAGTCCGGGACAGCAGACTGGAAACACCATATATTTT.